Listed below are T cell receptor beta chains from one sample, sequenced in a study of monozygotic twins with inflammatory bowel disease. TCRdb re-called the 5' RACE reads; every CDR3 protein appears as one record, without DNA. This table lists more than 350,000 distinct CDR3 sequences. Sequencing input: blood. The receptors stem from a human donor with ulcerative colitis or Crohn's disease, or a healthy co-twin of an affected twin (not recorded which). Both conserved end residues are part of each CDR3.

>TRBJ2-5|TRBV19
CASSSFATTGQETQYF
>TRBJ2-5|TRBV4-1
CASSQAETRRETQYF
>TRBJ2-3|TRBV7-9
CASSSKRGPDTQYF
>TRBJ1-4|TRBV28
CASSLSNEKLFF
>TRBJ2-7|TRBV15
CATSREETTYEQYF
>TRBJ2-1|TRBV6-5
CASSYPGTREQFF
>TRBJ2-7|TRBV6-6
CASVRYGSSYEQYF
>TRBJ1-1|TRBV12-3/TRBV12-4
CASSFWGPEAFF
>TRBJ2-2|TRBV12-3/TRBV12-4
CASSFLGLAGGSIGELFF
>TRBJ2-1|TRBV7-3
CASSLSGLAGVDEQLF
>TRBJ2-2|TRBV4-3
CASSPQGGFGELFF
>TRBJ1-2|TRBV7-9
CASSSSLLGQFYGYTF
>TRBJ2-3|TRBV20-1
CSATGLAGVRDTQYF
>TRBJ1-1|TRBV20-1
CSADDGTANTEAFF
>TRBJ1-1|TRBV7-9
CASSFRAGRGYTEAFF
>TRBJ2-7|TRBV6-2/TRBV6-3
CASLADNYEQYF
>TRBJ1-5|TRBV20-1
CSARGPNQPQHF
>TRBJ2-7|TRBV6-2/TRBV6-3
CASRGRDSLFYEQYF
>TRBJ2-7|TRBV9
CASSVGDGYEQYF
>TRBJ2-3|TRBV20-1
CSADGTFPPTDTQYF
>TRBJ2-1|TRBV4-2
CASRGDSPSSEQFF
>TRBJ2-1|TRBV29-1
CSVGKVTNEQFF
>TRBJ1-1|TRBV5-1
CASSLEGQEGTEAFF
>TRBJ2-1|TRBV29-1
CSVDYRVKDNEQFF
>TRBJ2-1|TRBV11-1
CASSLAPSGELWSSYNEQFF
>TRBJ2-5|TRBV6-1
CASRVTGTRGETQYF
>TRBJ1-1|TRBV30
CASQVSTEAFF
>TRBJ2-2|TRBV5-4
CASSPDVTGNTGELFF
>TRBJ2-7|TRBV6-6
CASSYGGGIYEQYF
>TRBJ2-5|TRBV10-3
CAISESREGQTQYF
>TRBJ1-6|TRBV4-1
CASSPPAVNSPLHF
>TRBJ2-3|TRBV5-1
CASRVSHSADTQYF
>TRBJ2-3|TRBV27
CASSSALGTDTQYF
>TRBJ2-2|TRBV5-1
CASKAANTGELFF
>TRBJ2-1|TRBV11-2
CASSWRETYNEQFF
>TRBJ2-4|TRBV2
CASSRTGGRNIQYF
>TRBJ2-1|TRBV6-5
CASSFDDGSYNEQFF
>TRBJ2-5|TRBV6-1
CAIRQQETQYF
>TRBJ2-1|TRBV10-3
CAINGAAQEQFF
>TRBJ2-1|TRBV5-1
CASSKGLAGVNEQFF
>TRBJ2-3|TRBV10-3
CAISDLTSGGSTDTQYF
>TRBJ2-1|TRBV4-2
CASSQAVGGPPPGNEQFF
>TRBJ1-5|TRBV7-4
CASSLNASGGVKQPQHF
>TRBJ1-2|TRBV12-3/TRBV12-4
CASSSVTALSYGYTF
>TRBJ2-7|TRBV7-2
CASSQEGSYEQYF